One sample yielded the 2 T cell receptor beta chains listed below, sequenced in a study of PD-L1 blockade in urothelial cancer (TCRdb year 2017). The meaning of the sample's time point label: pretreatment peripheral blood. Libraries were prepared through the immunoSEQ multiplex PCR assay. TCRdb took this table from immuneACCESS and kept in-frame rearrangements with V and J called. Such tables lack part of the clones; where checked against another copy, unresolved V genes explain under half of the gap, and the rest is unexplained. The sample table records 90,000 or so clones; 90% of these occur just once. The ten largest clones represent around 1.5% of the sample. This sample comprised PBMCs, obtained around atezolizumab (anti-PD-L1) treatment. The receptors were sampled from a man in his fifties or sixties with urothelial cancer.

The rearrangement links TRBV7-9 to TRBJ1-3; a possible D gene is TRBD1 (5 bases). The germline gives CDR1 SEHNR, CDR2 FQNEAQ (reference sequence). Trimming shortened V by 2 bases and J by 0 bases, and 14 bases separated the two germline ends. The CDR3 covers 17 residues. This CDR3 is CASSLQRGRLSGNTIYF. DNA for the CDR3: TGTGCCAGCAGCTTACAAAGGGGCCGACTCTCTGGAAACACCATATATTTT.

This CDR3 reads CASSFLAIADTQYF. CDR3 in DNA: TGTGCCAGCAGCTTCCTCGCGATTGCAGATACGCAGTATTTT. The V and J genes are TRBV5-5 and TRBJ2-3, with D hard to call. The germline V and J ends were trimmed by 2 bases and 4 bases, with 11 bases remaining between them. There are 14 residues in the CDR3. Germline assignment: CDR1 SGHKS and CDR2 YYEKEE (reference sequence). The whole variable domain, remainder taken from reference TRBV5-5 and TRBJ2-3, is DAGVTQSPTHLIKTRGQQVTLRCSPISGHKSVSWYQQVLGQGPQFIFQYYEKEERGRGNFPDRFSARQFPNYSSELNVNALLLGDSALYLCASSFLAIADTQYFGPGTRLTVL.